This TCR beta chain was identified in a study of spatial heterogeneity in lung cancer. TCRdb itself ran the 5' RACE reads through MiXCR, one entry per CDR3 protein. The table has 15,000 to 20,000 distinct CDR3 sequences, 6.3% seen once. J gave up 15 bases and V 5 bases, and 12 bases lay outside the gene matches. The CDR3 has 13 residues. Time point specified: blood at routine non-recurrence follow-up after resection. The study sequenced unsorted whole RNA from tumor, nontumor lung or frozen PBMC. The V call is TRBV12-3 or TRBV12-4, the J call TRBJ2-1; 8 nucleotides match TRBD2. The material sequenced was PBMCs, taken at follow-up. This receptor was obtained from a male donor with early-stage non-small cell lung cancer. This chain's CDR3 is CASSIPLGAGAFF. CDR3 DNA: TGTGCCAGCAGTATCCCCCTGGGAGCGGGAGCGTTCTTC.